This paragraph reports one T cell receptor (beta chain). Other DNA sequences in the same sample also yield this CDR3. The CDR3 length is 13 residues. In germline, CDR1 is SGHTA, CDR2 FQGNSA. V was shortened by 3 bases and J by 0 bases, with 5 bases between the two germline ends. The table came from immunoSEQ multiplex PCR; TCRdb's copy has only in-frame clones and leaves some out. The sample shows approximately 150,000 clones, roughly 78% of them seen only once. These data belong to a study of blood T cell repertoires in COVID-19. As for the study in general: There were acute and convalescent COVID-19 samples, and they came from the United States, Italy and Spain.

Sequencing input: PBMCs or T cells enriched from blood (not recorded which). The rearrangement joins TRBV7-2 to TRBJ1-1; D is unresolved. The clonotype was recovered from a woman in her 70s in a cohort exposed to, infected with or recovered from COVID-19 (not recorded which). The chain's CDR3 is CASSLDLNTEAFF. The DNA of the CDR3 is TGTGCCAGCAGCTTGGACTTGAACACTGAAGCTTTCTTT.